This TCR beta chain was obtained from a study of blood T cell repertoires in COVID-19. Repertoires were generated with immunoSEQ multiplex PCR, while TCRdb's copy carries only in-frame clones and drops some. In the table there are 70,000 to 95,000 clones, almost 90% of which are singletons. The sample holds a few counts of this clone. Germline-derived CDR1 and CDR2 are MGHRA and YSYEKL. This CDR3 has 14 residues. Trimming removed 1 base from V and 4 bases from J, with 7 bases in between. The V gene is TRBV4-1, the J gene TRBJ1-4; no clear D. Sequenced material: peripheral blood. The sequence came from a woman in her 70s with acute or convalescent COVID-19. The CDR3 DNA sequence: TGCGCCAGCAGCCAAGGAGGGAATAATGAAAAACTGTTTTTT. It translates to CASSQGGNNEKLFF.